This T cell receptor (beta chain) is drawn from a study of CD4+ T cells in melanoma (dated 2022 in TCRdb). Notes on the research overall: Neoantigen-specific CD4+ T cells in human melanoma were investigated in the study. Study-wide findings and limitations: The report described a correlation between neoantigen-specific CD4+ T cells and the function of CD8+ T cells, macrophages and B cells. Neoantigen-specific CD4+ T cells in melanoma were reported to show diverse differentiation states.

To prepare the library, the immunoSEQ multiplex PCR assay was applied. The table comes from immuneACCESS by way of TCRdb, which keeps in-frame sequences with V and J called. Part of the clones is missing from these tables; in studies checked, under half for an unresolved V gene and the rest for unknown reasons. The sample has roughly 4,000 clones on record, about three quarters of them singletons. The top ten constitute around 10% of the sample. V is trimmed back by 3 bases and J by 3 bases, and the junction contains 4 bases that no gene match accounts for. The CDR3 spans 15 residues, from the cysteine through the phenylalanine. The DNA shown is the 45-base CDR3, in frame from base 1. Taken from the germline V gene, the CDR1 and CDR2 loops are SGHTA and FQGNSA. About this clone: Its antigen remains unidentified. No base-level quality is on record; no much larger clone is a single base apart.

The donors were people with melanoma. Sequenced: tumor tissue. This chain joins TRBV7-2 to TRBJ1-4; TRBD1 matches 7 bases in the middle. This receptor was obtained from a human donor with melanoma. The sequenced DNA is TGTGCCAGCAGCTTCGACAGGGTATCTAATGAAAAACTGTTTTTT. Its protein product is CASSFDRVSNEKLFF.